A selection of T cell receptor beta chains follows, all from one sample in a study of T-cell reconstitution after alpha-beta-depleted transplantation in children. TCRdb ran MiXCR on the PCR reads and lists one entry per CDR3 protein. Among 500,000 to 600,000 distinct CDR3 sequences, 20% to 30% were seen once, and the ten largest hold 30% to 40%. This sample comprised PBMCs, obtained before TCRalphabeta/CD19-depleted stem cell transplant. The receptors were gathered from a boy under three years old with Wiskott-Aldrich syndrome, due to receive a stem cell transplant. The CDR3 runs from the conserved cysteine through the conserved F or W. Fields, in order: D gene, J gene, V gene, CDR3 protein. A D gene is named only where the DNA matches it firmly.

D: .; J: TRBJ2-1; V: TRBV9; CDR3: CASSVQATTYNEQFF
D: .; J: TRBJ2-5; V: TRBV12-3/TRBV12-4; CDR3: CASSSQTGRETQYF
D: .; J: TRBJ2-7; V: TRBV5-1; CDR3: CASSLDTGTGEQYF
D: TRBD2; J: TRBJ2-1; V: TRBV12-3/TRBV12-4; CDR3: CASSFRLAGIYNEQFF
D: TRBD2; J: TRBJ2-1; V: TRBV27; CDR3: CASSLMLAGYNEQFF
D: TRBD1; J: TRBJ1-6; V: TRBV5-1; CDR3: CASSLGRDRDPPLHF
D: .; J: TRBJ1-2; V: TRBV7-9; CDR3: CASSLQGVTNYGYTF
D: .; J: TRBJ2-3; V: TRBV3-1; CDR3: CASSRRRHTQYF
D: .; J: TRBJ1-4; V: TRBV12-3/TRBV12-4; CDR3: CASSLAGINEKLFF
D: .; J: TRBJ2-1; V: TRBV5-1; CDR3: CASSAEDLNGNNEQFF
D: TRBD2; J: TRBJ2-1; V: TRBV3-1; CDR3: CASSQGGIIYNEQFF
D: TRBD2; J: TRBJ2-5; V: TRBV20-1; CDR3: CSARGLAGDETQYF
D: .; J: TRBJ2-7; V: TRBV12-3/TRBV12-4; CDR3: CASSLGVGRYEQYF
D: TRBD2; J: TRBJ2-1; V: TRBV12-3/TRBV12-4; CDR3: CASTRTSGSRNEQFF
D: .; J: TRBJ2-1; V: TRBV7-2; CDR3: CASLSLGVRPGSTPSSYNEQFF
D: TRBD2; J: TRBJ2-1; V: TRBV20-1; CDR3: CSARDPRLAGTYNEQFF
D: .; J: TRBJ2-5; V: TRBV7-8; CDR3: CASSLARASGETQYF
D: .; J: TRBJ1-5; V: TRBV28; CDR3: CASSEVGNQPQHF
D: .; J: TRBJ1-1; V: TRBV6-6; CDR3: CASSYSGGRRAFF
D: .; J: TRBJ2-7; V: TRBV28; CDR3: CASSLGPSYTYEQYF
D: .; J: TRBJ2-7; V: TRBV15; CDR3: CATSRGADPRNEQYF
D: .; J: TRBJ1-1; V: TRBV7-9; CDR3: CASSLGFTEAFF
D: .; J: TRBJ1-1; V: TRBV6-5; CDR3: CASSYSSRGDTEAFF
D: TRBD1; J: TRBJ1-5; V: TRBV20-1; CDR3: CSATGTADQPQHF
D: .; J: TRBJ2-1; V: TRBV5-1; CDR3: CASSWQGLGDEQFF
D: TRBD2; J: TRBJ2-5; V: TRBV6-2/TRBV6-3; CDR3: CPSSRQGGETQYF
D: TRBD1; J: TRBJ2-7; V: TRBV5-1; CDR3: CVSMERTGLDEQYF
D: TRBD1; J: TRBJ2-1; V: TRBV29-1; CDR3: CSVEDRGNSGSNEQFF
D: TRBD2; J: TRBJ2-3; V: TRBV12-3/TRBV12-4; CDR3: CASGLADTQYF
D: .; J: TRBJ2-7; V: TRBV12-3/TRBV12-4; CDR3: CASSFAQGNEQYF
D: .; J: TRBJ1-1; V: TRBV6-1; CDR3: CASTPATGMNTEAFF
D: .; J: TRBJ2-7; V: TRBV12-3/TRBV12-4; CDR3: CASSFPPNREQYF
D: TRBD2; J: TRBJ2-1; V: TRBV5-1; CDR3: CASSVSPLAASYNEQFF
D: TRBD2; J: TRBJ2-3; V: TRBV10-3; CDR3: CAISESGLAGGRTDTQYF
D: TRBD2; J: TRBJ2-3; V: TRBV7-6; CDR3: CASSLKVGVSAGGTDTQYF
D: .; J: TRBJ1-4; V: TRBV5-1; CDR3: CASSPSGRGNEKLFF
D: .; J: TRBJ2-3; V: TRBV28; CDR3: CASSGFGGTDTQYF
D: .; J: TRBJ2-2; V: TRBV11-3; CDR3: CASSPGSGRKNTGELFF
D: TRBD1; J: TRBJ2-1; V: TRBV13; CDR3: CASGQGAAYNEQFF
D: .; J: TRBJ1-5; V: TRBV19; CDR3: CASSITGNQPQHF
D: TRBD1; J: TRBJ1-2; V: TRBV5-1; CDR3: CASSLVGQGLGPAGYTF
D: .; J: TRBJ2-7; V: TRBV11-2; CDR3: CASSWSPGYEQYF
D: .; J: TRBJ2-1; V: TRBV5-4; CDR3: CASSLPMGVSYNEQFF
D: .; J: TRBJ2-4; V: TRBV5-1; CDR3: CASSLATGNPVQYF
D: TRBD2; J: TRBJ2-2; V: TRBV5-1; CDR3: CASSWRKAGGRDGELFF
D: TRBD2; J: TRBJ2-1; V: TRBV29-1; CDR3: CSVGGLAGGEQFF
D: .; J: TRBJ2-1; V: TRBV29-1; CDR3: CSANPLLISYNEQFF
D: .; J: TRBJ2-7; V: TRBV5-1; CDR3: CASSLKQGGSEQYF
D: .; J: TRBJ2-3; V: TRBV25-1; CDR3: CASSEWAGGGWDTQYF
D: .; J: TRBJ2-2; V: TRBV12-3/TRBV12-4; CDR3: CASSGTMPTGELFF
D: TRBD2; J: TRBJ2-1; V: TRBV5-1; CDR3: CASSLTISGMRNNEQFF
D: .; J: TRBJ2-7; V: TRBV5-1; CDR3: CASSLLGDPYEQYF
D: .; J: TRBJ2-5; V: TRBV5-4; CDR3: CASSPLGGLWETQYF
D: .; J: TRBJ1-1; V: TRBV20-1; CDR3: CSAIPNRNTEAFF
D: .; J: TRBJ1-1; V: TRBV12-3/TRBV12-4; CDR3: CASSLSDVQGPFLEAFF
D: .; J: TRBJ2-1; V: TRBV5-1; CDR3: CASSKTTSYNEQFF
D: .; J: TRBJ1-4; V: TRBV20-1; CDR3: CSARDPRDPNEKLFF
D: TRBD1; J: TRBJ2-7; V: TRBV5-1; CDR3: CASSLHPGQGDEQYF
D: .; J: TRBJ2-3; V: TRBV5-1; CDR3: CASSLAVGGTDTQYF
D: .; J: TRBJ2-2; V: TRBV29-1; CDR3: CSVEPPGATGELFF